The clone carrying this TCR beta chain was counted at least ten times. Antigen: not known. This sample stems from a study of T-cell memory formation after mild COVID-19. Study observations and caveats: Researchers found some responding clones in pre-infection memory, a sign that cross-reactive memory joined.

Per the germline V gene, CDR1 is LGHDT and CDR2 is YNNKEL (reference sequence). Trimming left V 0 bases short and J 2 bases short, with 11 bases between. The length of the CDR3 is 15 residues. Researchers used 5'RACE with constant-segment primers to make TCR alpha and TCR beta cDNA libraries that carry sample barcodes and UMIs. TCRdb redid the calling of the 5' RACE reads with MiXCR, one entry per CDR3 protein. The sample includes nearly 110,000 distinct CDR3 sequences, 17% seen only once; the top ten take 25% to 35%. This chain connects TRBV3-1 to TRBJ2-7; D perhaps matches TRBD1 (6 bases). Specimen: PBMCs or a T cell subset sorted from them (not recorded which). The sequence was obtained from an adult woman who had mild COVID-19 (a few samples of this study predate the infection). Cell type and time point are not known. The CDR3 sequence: CASSQDQGIPYEQYF. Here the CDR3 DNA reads TGTGCCAGCAGCCAAGACCAGGGGATCCCCTACGAGCAGTACTTC.